What follows are 20 T cell receptor beta chains derived from one specimen sequenced in a study of blood T cells in healthy people across ages. For the second PCR, which ran for about 6 to 11 cycles, a sample-barcoded 5' primer and a J-beta primer mix were used. In TCRdb, the 5' RACE reads were re-called with MiXCR into one record per CDR3 protein. This sample has 800,000 or so distinct CDR3 sequences, with around 25% found just once. The same sample was also used in a study of T cells of mothers and their children.

Sequenced material: blood. Receptors originate from a boy between 10 and 17 years old in good health.

This clonotype was recorded many times. The genes are TRBV29-1 and TRBJ2-7; no firm D call. Germline V gene sequence: CDR1 SQVTM, CDR2 ANQGSEA. The ends were cut back, 4 bases at V and 5 bases at J, with 9 bases in the middle. This CDR3 has 11 residues. The CDR3 loop reads CSVGIGDEQYF. CDR3 coding DNA: TGCAGCGTTGGGATTGGTGACGAGCAGTACTTC.

This clonotype was seen a handful of times. The chain carries TRBV15 and TRBJ2-1; 7 positions match TRBD2. The ends lost 4 bases at V and 1 base at J; junction bases unmatched: 1. CDR3 length: 14 residues. Germline CDR1 and CDR2: LNHNV and YYDKDF (reference sequence). CDR3 in amino acids: CATSTSGSYNEQFF. The CDR3 coding sequence is TGTGCCACCAGCACTAGCGGTTCCTACAATGAGCAGTTCTTC.

This clonotype was seen more than once but under ten times. As the CDR3 is not closed by the conserved phenylalanine or tryptophan, this likely results from a read error. V is TRBV7-2 and J is TRBJ2-7, with 8 positions matching TRBD2. The CDR3 length is 14 residues. In germline, CDR1 is SGHTA, CDR2 FQGNSA. V shed 4 bases and J 2 bases; nucleotides not matched to a gene: 4. The CDR3 spells CASSSPGGAYEQYL. CDR3 nucleotides: TGTGCCAGCAGCTCCCCGGGGGGGGCCTACGAGCAGTACCTC.

The rearrangement links TRBV29-1 to TRBJ1-2, with D hard to call. The CDR3 spans 14 residues. CDR1 is SQVTM, CDR2 ANQGSEA, per germline. Deletions cut 3 bases from V and 6 bases from J, with 17 bases between. CDR3 coding DNA: TGCAGCGTTGACCTACACGATGGTTTTGATGGCTACACCTTC. Protein sequence: CSVDLHDGFDGYTF.

This clonotype was observed a few times. This chain uses TRBV7-9 with TRBJ2-7; 7 bases are a match to TRBD1. With V trimmed by 5 bases and J by 3 bases, 4 bases remained unmatched. This CDR3 is built from 13 residues. CDR1 and CDR2 from the germline V gene are SEHNR and FQNEAQ (reference sequence). CDR3 DNA sequence: TGTGCCAGCAGCGCCACAGGGGACTACGAGCAGTACTTC. It is translated as CASSATGDYEQYF. Full variable domain (missing parts from reference TRBV7-9 and TRBJ2-7): DTGVSQNPRHKITKRGQNVTFRCDPISEHNRLYWYRQTLGQGPEFLTYFQNEAQLEKSRLLSDRFSAERPKGSFSTLEIQRTEQGDSAMYLCASSATGDYEQYFGPGTRLTVT.

This clonotype was seen a handful of times. This chain connects TRBV18 to TRBJ2-5; no clear D gene. CDR1 KGHSH and CDR2 LQKENI come from the germline V gene. With 3 bases removed from V and 4 bases from J, the gap between germline ends came to 12 bases. The CDR3 extends over 14 amino acids. CDR3 DNA: TGTGCCAGCTCACCCTCTAGGGATGTAGAGACCCAGTACTTC. As protein: CASSPSRDVETQYF.

V usage is TRBV7-2 and J usage is TRBJ1-1; no clear D. Germline lookup yields CDR1 SGHTA and CDR2 FQGNSA. The CDR3 sequence is 15 residues long. Trimming pared 1 base from V and 2 bases from J, leaving 11 bases between. CDR3 coding DNA: TGTGCCAGCAGCTTAGTCGGGGAGGGTAACACTGAAGCTTTCTTT. As protein: CASSLVGEGNTEAFF.

The V call is TRBV12-3 or TRBV12-4, the J call TRBJ1-4; weak D call: TRBD1 (6 bases). CDR3 length: 12 residues. V lost 5 bases to trimming and J lost 7 bases, with 8 bases between them. CDR3 residues: CASSIGGEKLFF. For the CDR3, the DNA is TGTGCCAGCAGTATAGGGGGTGAAAAACTGTTTTTT.

This clonotype was seen more than once but under ten times. This sequence joins TRBV15 and TRBJ1-5; D might be TRBD1 (5 bases). Between the trimmed V and J ends, which lost 3 bases and 5 bases, there was a span of 11 bases. CDR3 size: 14 residues. Germline V gene lookup returns CDR1 LNHNV and CDR2 YYDKDF (reference sequence). CDR3 bases: TGTGCCACCAGCAGGGGGGACCGCTATCAGCCCCAGCATTTT. Translation gives CATSRGDRYQPQHF.

This chain joins TRBV19 and TRBJ1-1; TRBD1 is a possible D gene (6 bases). Germline-derived CDR1 and CDR2 are LNHDA and SQIVND (reference sequence). CDR3 length equals 14 residues. The V end was cut by 4 bases, the J end by 6 bases, with 15 bases between. CDR3 in DNA: TGTGCCAGTAGTACGCAGGGGTTCCGACCTGAAGCTTTCTTT. Encoded protein: CASSTQGFRPEAFF. The full variable domain, in which reference TRBV19 and TRBJ1-1 provide the parts outside the CDR3, is DGGITQSPKYLFRKEGQNVTLSCEQNLNHDAMYWYRQDPGQGLRLIYYSQIVNDFQKGDIAEGYSVSREKKESFPLTVTSAQKNPTAFYLCASSTQGFRPEAFFGQGTRLTVV.

This clonotype came up a few times. V and J are TRBV18 and TRBJ1-3; D uncertain. Germline V lookup: CDR1 KGHSH, CDR2 LQKENI. The CDR3 length is 16 residues. V was trimmed by 3 bases and J by 0 bases, leaving 12 bases between them. CDR3 in amino acids: CASSPALVDSGNTIYF. Written as DNA, the CDR3 is TGTGCCAGCTCACCTGCTCTGGTGGACTCTGGAAACACCATATATTTT.

About this clonotype itself: A junction end diverges from the germline sequence, so it may reflect a read error. V is TRBV7-6 and J is TRBJ2-5; D could derive from TRBD1 or TRBD2 (5 bases each). CDR1 is SGHVS and CDR2 is FNYEAQ in the germline V gene. The CDR3 length is 10 residues. The CDR3: CASSSGTIVF. The CDR3 bases are TGTGCCAGCAGCTCCGGGACGATCGTATTC.

The chain employs TRBV10-3 and TRBJ2-5; 9 bases match TRBD2. The DNA matches TRBJ2-1 better at its end, which makes the J call doubtful. The germline gives CDR1 ENHRY, CDR2 SYGVKD. The CDR3 covers 15 residues. The CDR3 here is CAGGGPGLAVDEQFF. In DNA form, the CDR3 reads TGTGCCGGAGGAGGTCCGGGACTAGCTGTCGATGAGCAGTTCTTC.

A few counts support this clonotype. The chain uses TRBV4-2 and TRBJ1-4; the D is unclear. The V gene's germline CDR1 is LGHNA and CDR2 YNFKEQ. This CDR3 spans 16 amino acids. V lost 6 bases, J lost 3 bases, and 17 bases lay in between. The CDR3 region has the DNA TGTGCCAGCAGTCCTCTATGGGAGGGATCTAATGAAAAACTGTTTTTT. Translating gives CASSPLWEGSNEKLFF.

This clonotype was observed a few times. The CDR3 bases are TGTGCCAGCAGCCCCTCGGGGGGAGAATATCAGCCCCAGCATTTT. Its translation: CASSPSGGEYQPQHF. The chain carries TRBV7-9 and TRBJ1-5; D is possibly TRBD1 (5 bases). Germline values: CDR1 SEHNR, CDR2 FQNEAQ (reference sequence). Trimming took off 5 bases at V and 5 bases at J, with 16 bases between the two ends. The CDR3 is 15 amino acids.

The chain recombines TRBV7-2 with TRBJ2-5; TRBD1 is a possible D gene (6 bases). V was trimmed by 6 bases and J by 4 bases, leaving 18 bases between them. The germline V gene has CDR1 SGHTA and CDR2 FQGNSA. The CDR3 extends over 15 amino acids. CDR3 bases: TGTGCCAGCAGGGTCTGGGGGCGGACCGGAGAGACCCAGTACTTC. Its translation is CASRVWGRTGETQYF.

The chain combines TRBV28 with TRBJ1-3, with D hard to call. Trimming removed 7 bases from V and 3 bases from J, with 13 bases in between. CDR3 length: 14 amino acids. The germline CDR1 and CDR2 sequences are MDHEN and SYDVKM. CDR3 in DNA: TGTGCCAGCAAGCCAGGTTCGGTTGGAAACACCATATATTTT. Translation gives CASKPGSVGNTIYF.

This clonotype showed up just a few times. J is TRBJ2-5 and V is TRBV4-3, with D possibly matching TRBD2 (5 bases). TRBJ2-7 matches the DNA end more closely, so the J call is doubtful. Germline CDR1 is LGHNA and CDR2 is YSLEER. CDR3 size: 13 residues. The CDR3 loop is CASSQNREYEQYF. The CDR3, as DNA: TGCGCCAGCAGTCAAAACCGGGAATACGAGCAGTACTTC.

As for this clonotype: The junction and the germline gene differ at one end; a read error may be behind it. The chain employs TRBV7-7 and TRBJ2-3, with D possibly matching TRBD1 (5 bases). From germline, CDR1 is SSHAT and CDR2 FNYEAQ (reference sequence). The CDR3 contains 14 residues. DNA of the CDR3: TGTGCTAGCAGCTTGGACAAAAGCACAGATACGCAGTATTTT. Translating gives CASSLDKSTDTQYF.

This clonotype came up a few times. The V gene is TRBV9, the J gene TRBJ2-1; 11 nucleotides line up with TRBD2. Germline V CDR1 and CDR2: SGDLS, YYNGEE. The CDR3 covers 16 residues. Losses at the gene ends were 0 bases for V and 9 bases for J; bases not matched to a gene: 8. The CDR3 DNA follows: TGTGCCAGCAGCGTAGTACGACTAGCGGGAACGAGTGAGCAGTTCTTC. This translates into CASSVVRLAGTSEQFF.